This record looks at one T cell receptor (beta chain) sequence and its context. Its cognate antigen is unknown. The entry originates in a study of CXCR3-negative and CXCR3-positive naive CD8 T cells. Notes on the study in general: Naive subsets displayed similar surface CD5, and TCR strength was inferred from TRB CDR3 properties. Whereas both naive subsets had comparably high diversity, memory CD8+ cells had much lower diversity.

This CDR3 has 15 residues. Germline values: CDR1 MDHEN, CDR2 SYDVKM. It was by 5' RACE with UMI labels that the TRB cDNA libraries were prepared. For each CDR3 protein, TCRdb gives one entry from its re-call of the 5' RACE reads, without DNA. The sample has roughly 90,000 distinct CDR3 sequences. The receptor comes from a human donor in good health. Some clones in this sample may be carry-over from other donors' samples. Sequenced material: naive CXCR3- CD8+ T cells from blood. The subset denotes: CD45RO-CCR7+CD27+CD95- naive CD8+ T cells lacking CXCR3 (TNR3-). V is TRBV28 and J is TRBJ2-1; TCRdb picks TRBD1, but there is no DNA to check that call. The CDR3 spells CASSSPARGYNEQFF.